This T cell receptor beta chain was captured in a study of spatial heterogeneity in lung cancer. Study background: Bulk RNA-seq from matched material yielded a T cell module score that correlated strongly with TCR transcript counts in tumor regions. Study observations and caveats: Counts of expanded alpha and beta TCRs within tumors tracked the tumor nonsynonymous mutation count.

This clonotype was found many times. Its matching antigen is unknown. This beta chain turned up in a library designed for alpha chains; as an off-target read, its abundance says little. TCRdb fed the 5' RACE reads into MiXCR, producing one record per CDR3 protein. The table lists under 20,000 distinct CDR3 sequences, 5% to 8% of them singletons. As for time point: sample taken at primary tumor resection. Untreated early-stage non-small cell lung cancer patients, approximately 76 in total, were the donors. Sequencing was performed on whole RNA extracted from tumor and nontumor lung tissue, or from frozen PBMC, and the material was left unsorted. Germline V lookup: CDR1 SQVTM, CDR2 ANQGSEA. V lost 2 bases and J lost 1, with 11 bases in between. The CDR3 contains 15 residues.

The V and J genes are TRBV29-1 and TRBJ2-2; D not certain. The sequence was obtained from a male donor with early-stage non-small cell lung cancer. The sample here was lung tumor tissue, taken at surgery. DNA of the CDR3: TGCAGCGTTGAAAGGGCTTCTCGGAACACCGGGGAGCTGTTTTTT. Its protein is CSVERASRNTGELFF.